The rows below give T cell receptor beta chains drawn from one sample of a study of naive and memory T cell subsets. TCRdb re-called the UMI-ligation and nested PCR reads through MiXCR, storing one row per CDR3 protein. The repertoire holds 100,000 to 150,000 distinct CDR3 sequences, around 35% seen once, with roughly 0.86% in the top ten. Sequences were obtained from central memory CD4+ T cells from blood. The receptors come from a human donor in good health. The CDR3 runs from the conserved cysteine through the conserved F or W. The D gene is left open where the match is weak. Clone size is given for some rows only: seen once, a few or many times, or a class if the clone is expanded.

clone size | D gene | J gene | V gene | CDR3 DNA | CDR3 protein
NA | NA | TRBJ1-2 | TRBV4-1 | TGCGCCAGCAGCCATCCCCGGACAGCTTCTTATGGCTACACCTTC | CASSHPRTASYGYTF
few | NA | TRBJ1-2 | TRBV28 | TGTGCCAGCAGACCTTGGGCCAGCGGAGGTTATGGCTACACCTTC | CASRPWASGGYGYTF
few | NA | TRBJ2-2 | TRBV2 | TGTGCCAGCAGTGCTCCGTTGGGGGGGGCGCACACCGGGGAGCTGTTTTTT | CASSAPLGGAHTGELFF
NA | NA | TRBJ1-5 | TRBV28 | TGTGCCAGCGGGGGTGGGGGCTACTCTGGTCAGCCCCAGCATTTT | CASGGGGYSGQPQHF
NA | NA | TRBJ1-6 | TRBV13 | TGTGCCACCAATCCCCCCGGGACAAATTCACCCCTCCACTTT | CATNPPGTNSPLHF
NA | NA | TRBJ1-6 | TRBV7-3 | TGTGCCAGCAGCTTAACGATGAGTTCACCCCTCCACTTT | CASSLTMSSPLHF
few | NA | TRBJ2-5 | TRBV20-1 | TGCAGTGCTAACAGGGTTCGGCAAGAGACCCAGTACTTC | CSANRVRQETQYF
few | NA | TRBJ2-5 | TRBV6-6 | TGTGCCAGCAGTCGGACAGGGAGGGGGGAGACCCAGTACTTC | CASSRTGRGETQYF
few | NA | TRBJ1-5 | TRBV10-3 | TGTGCCATCCAGGGGCAGCGTAATCAGCCCCAGCATTTT | CAIQGQRNQPQHF
NA | TRBD2 | TRBJ2-3 | TRBV20-1 | TGCAGTGCTAGAGATTTTATAACTAGCGGGAGTACAGATACGCAGTATTTT | CSARDFITSGSTDTQYF
NA | TRBD1 | TRBJ1-1 | TRBV7-9 | TGTGCCAGCAGCACATCAGGGGGCTCGGGCACTGAAGCTTTCTTT | CASSTSGGSGTEAFF
once | NA | TRBJ2-5 | TRBV29-1 | TGCAGCGTTGCTGACGTCGAGACCCAGTACTTC | CSVADVETQYF
few | NA | TRBJ2-7 | TRBV10-3 | TGTGCCATCAGTGAGCGAGAATACGAGCAGTACTTC | CAISEREYEQYF
NA | TRBD1 | TRBJ1-2 | TRBV12-3/TRBV12-4 | TGTGCCAGCAGTCTTAGACCCGGGACAGCTACTAACTATGGCTACACCTTC | CASSLRPGTATNYGYTF
NA | TRBD1 | TRBJ1-4 | TRBV4-3 | TGCGCCAGCAGCCAAGTCAGAGGGGGACAGTCTGGAAAAAAACTGTTTTTT | CASSQVRGGQSGKKLFF
many | TRBD1 | TRBJ2-1 | TRBV18 | TGTGCCAGCTCAGGTCCGGGACAGGGTTCCAATGAGCAGTTCTTC | CASSGPGQGSNEQFF
many | NA | TRBJ2-1 | TRBV20-1 | TGCAGTGCTAGAGGCACCCCGAGCTCCTACAATGAGCAGTTCTTC | CSARGTPSSYNEQFF
NA | NA | TRBJ2-5 | TRBV2 | TGTGCCAGCTTCAAGGGACGTCAAGAGACCCAGTACTTC | CASFKGRQETQYF
few | TRBD2 | TRBJ2-1 | TRBV28 | TGTGCCACCGCCGGGGGGGTTTCATACAATGAGCAGTTCTTC | CATAGGVSYNEQFF
NA | NA | TRBJ2-1 | TRBV7-6 | TGTGCCAGCAGCTTCCGGGACTTCAACAATGAGCAGTTCTTC | CASSFRDFNNEQFF
few | NA | TRBJ2-3 | TRBV9 | TGTGCCAGCAGCGTAAGGGCCGCCAGGACAGATACGCAGTATTTT | CASSVRAARTDTQYF
NA | NA | TRBJ2-7 | TRBV20-1 | TGCAGTGCTAGAGGGTTGATCGCCTACGAGCAGTACTTC | CSARGLIAYEQYF
NA | NA | TRBJ1-6 | TRBV21-1 | TGTGCCAGCAGCAAAAGGGGCGGTTATAATTCACCCCTCCACTTT | CASSKRGGYNSPLHF
NA | TRBD1 | TRBJ2-7 | TRBV7-6 | TGTGCCAGCAGCTCCCAAGTGAGACAGGGGTCCTACGAGCAGTACTTC | CASSSQVRQGSYEQYF
many | TRBD1 | TRBJ2-4 | TRBV6-5 | TGTGCCAGCAGTTACAATGAGGGGGCGGCCAAAAACATTCAGTACTTC | CASSYNEGAAKNIQYF
once | NA | TRBJ2-7 | TRBV6-2/TRBV6-3 | TGTGCCAGCAGTCCCAGTCCCGGGACACAGTACTTC | CASSPSPGTQYF
NA | NA | TRBJ2-3 | TRBV21-1 | TGTGCCAGCCGGATTGACAGGGGGCGAGGAGATACGCAGTATTTT | CASRIDRGRGDTQYF
many | NA | TRBJ2-3 | TRBV20-1 | TGCAGTGCTAGAGACCATACGACTAGTCGAGATACGCAGTATTTT | CSARDHTTSRDTQYF
few | TRBD2 | TRBJ2-5 | TRBV2 | TGTGCCAGCAGTGAAGGGTCCCTAGCGGGAGGGCAAGAGACCCAGTACTTC | CASSEGSLAGGQETQYF
NA | NA | TRBJ1-6 | TRBV10-2 | TGCGCCAGCAGGGAAAGGACAGCAACTAATTCACCCCTCCACTTT | CASRERTATNSPLHF
NA | NA | TRBJ2-1 | TRBV7-2 | TGTGCCAGTGCCCACGGCTCCTACAATGAGCAGTTCTTC | CASAHGSYNEQFF
NA | NA | TRBJ1-5 | TRBV7-8 | TGTGCCAGCAGTAGGGGGAAGGGTCAGCCCCAGCATTTT | CASSRGKGQPQHF
NA | TRBD2 | TRBJ2-1 | TRBV20-1 | TGCAGTGCTAGCCCGGGACTAAGAAATGAGCAGTTCTTC | CSASPGLRNEQFF
NA | NA | TRBJ1-4 | TRBV7-2 | TGTGCCAGCAGCGACCGTGCCAGCCGGAATGAAAAACTGTTTTTT | CASSDRASRNEKLFF
NA | NA | TRBJ1-5 | TRBV12-3/TRBV12-4 | TGTGCCAGCAGATACCGGGACTACAATCAGCCCCAGCATTTT | CASRYRDYNQPQHF
NA | TRBD1 | TRBJ2-5 | TRBV2 | TGTGCCAGCAGTGAAAACAGGGGGCCGATCGAGACCCAGTACTTC | CASSENRGPIETQYF
few | TRBD2 | TRBJ2-5 | TRBV7-2 | TGTGCCAGCAGTCACGGACTAGCGGGAGGGAGGGAGACCCAGTACTTC | CASSHGLAGGRETQYF
few | NA | TRBJ1-1 | TRBV7-2 | TGTGCCAGCAGCTTAGTCCCGGTTAACACTGAAGCTTTCTTT | CASSLVPVNTEAFF
NA | NA | TRBJ2-3 | TRBV12-3/TRBV12-4 | TGTGCCAGCAGGGCTAGCAGGGGACAAGATACGCAGTATTTT | CASRASRGQDTQYF
NA | NA | TRBJ2-5 | TRBV4-3 | TGCGCCAGCAGCCCCCAAATGGGAGTCGGTACTCAAGAGACCCAGTACTTC | CASSPQMGVGTQETQYF
few | NA | TRBJ2-3 | TRBV5-6 | TGTGCCAGCAGCTTGGGGACGAGGACGCAGTATTTT | CASSLGTRTQYF
few | NA | TRBJ2-1 | TRBV6-2/TRBV6-3 | TGTGCCAGCAGTTACTCGAAGCTAACCCCTTCCCATGAGCAGTTCTTC | CASSYSKLTPSHEQFF
once | NA | TRBJ2-1 | TRBV20-1 | TGCAGTGCCGGCCGGGCTAGGGGTAGGGTTGAGCAGTTCTTC | CSAGRARGRVEQFF